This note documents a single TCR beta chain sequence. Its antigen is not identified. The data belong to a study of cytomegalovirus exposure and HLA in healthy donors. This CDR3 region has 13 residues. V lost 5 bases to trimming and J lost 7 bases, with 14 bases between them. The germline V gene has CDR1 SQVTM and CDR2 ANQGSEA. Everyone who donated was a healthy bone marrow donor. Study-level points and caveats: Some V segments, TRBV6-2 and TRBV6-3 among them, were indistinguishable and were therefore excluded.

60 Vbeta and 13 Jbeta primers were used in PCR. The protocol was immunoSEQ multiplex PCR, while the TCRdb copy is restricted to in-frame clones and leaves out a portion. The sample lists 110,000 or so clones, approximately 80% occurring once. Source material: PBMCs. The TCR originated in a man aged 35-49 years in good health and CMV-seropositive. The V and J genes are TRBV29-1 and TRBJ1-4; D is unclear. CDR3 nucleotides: TGCAGCGTTCGAGACATGACGAGTGAAAAACTGTTTTTT. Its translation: CSVRDMTSEKLFF.